Shown below are 15 T cell receptor beta chains from a single sample sequenced in a study of CD4 T cells in relation to SARS-CoV-2 and coronaviruses. The antigens of these receptors remain unknown. TCRdb's table, derived via immunoSEQ multiplex PCR, lists solely in-frame clones and lacks some. Among tens of thousands of clones listed, under 80% were seen once. Material: memory CD4+ T cells from PBMCs, cultured in vitro. The receptor source for this set is an adult with COVID-19.

The gene calls are TRBV4-3 and TRBJ2-4; 12 bases align to TRBD2. The germline gives CDR1 LGHNA, CDR2 YSLEER. V was pared by 0 bases and J by 7 bases, with 16 bases of the junction left unmatched. The CDR3 contains 20 residues. The CDR3 is CASSQDWGLGLAGTRNIQYF. The DNA of the CDR3 is TGCGCCAGCAGCCAAGATTGGGGGCTAGGACTAGCGGGGACAAGGAACATTCAGTACTTC.

V gene TRBV6-1 combines with J gene TRBJ2-3; D remains ambiguous. V dropped 3 bases and J dropped 0 bases, with 7 bases sitting between them. The germline V gene has CDR1 MNHNS and CDR2 SASEGT. The CDR3 is made up of 14 amino acids. The CDR3 loop is CASSDDTSTDTQYF. CDR3 bases: TGTGCCAGCAGTGACGACACTAGCACAGATACGCAGTATTTT.

The CDR3 reads CASTRQDIYGYTF. The CDR3 coding sequence is TGTGCCAGTACGCGACAGGATATCTATGGCTACACCTTC. This chain links TRBV19 with TRBJ1-2; D perhaps matches TRBD1 (6 bases). The germline V gene encodes CDR1 LNHDA and CDR2 SQIVND (reference sequence). There are 13 residues in the CDR3. Trimming shortened V by 7 bases and J by 4 bases, and 13 bases separated the two germline ends.

The count of this clone is one. CDR3 amino acids: CASTGDYLYGYTF. In DNA form, the CDR3 reads TGTGCCAGTACAGGGGACTACCTCTATGGCTACACCTTC. This chain joins TRBV19 and TRBJ1-2; maybe TRBD1 (6 bases). Germline CDR1 and CDR2: LNHDA and SQIVND (reference sequence). Trimming shortened V by 7 bases and J by 4 bases, and 13 bases separated the two germline ends. CDR3 length: 13 amino acids.

V gene TRBV27 combines with J gene TRBJ2-5; the D is unclear. There are 12 residues in the CDR3. CDR1 and CDR2 (germline): MNHEY, SMNVEV (reference sequence). Trimming shortened V by 8 bases and J by 5 bases, and 12 bases separated the two germline ends. The CDR3 DNA sequence: TGTGCCAGCGGCCGTTTTACGGAGACCCAGTACTTC. Translation gives CASGRFTETQYF.

The sample holds a few counts of this clone. The V and J genes are TRBV6-5 and TRBJ2-7, with TRBD1 identical over 9 bases. V shed 5 bases, J shed 1 base, and the junction held 3 bases outside the gene matches. There are 14 residues in the CDR3. CDR1 and CDR2 from the germline V gene are MNHEY and SVGAGI. The CDR3 protein is CASSRQGDSYEQYF. DNA of the CDR3: TGTGCCAGCAGTCGACAGGGGGATTCCTACGAGCAGTACTTC.

The rearrangement links TRBV27 to TRBJ2-7, with no clear D. CDR3 size: 13 residues. Trimming pared 1 base from V and 4 bases from J, leaving 8 bases between. Per the germline V gene, CDR1 is MNHEY and CDR2 is SMNVEV (reference sequence). The CDR3 loop reads CASSLFANYEQYF. For the CDR3, the DNA is TGTGCCAGCAGTTTATTCGCCAATTACGAGCAGTACTTC.

V and J are TRBV10-1 and TRBJ2-3; D is possibly TRBD2 (5 bases). The ends were cut back, 3 bases at V and 7 bases at J, with 17 bases in the middle. CDR1 is WNHNN, CDR2 SYGVQD, per germline (reference sequence). CDR3 length: 15 residues. CDR3 DNA sequence: TGCGCCAGCAGTGAAACCCGTACCGGGGTCCATACGCAGTATTTT. Its protein is CASSETRTGVHTQYF.

The chain recombines TRBV6-5 with TRBJ2-7; the match to TRBD1 covers 8 bases. Germline CDR1 MNHEY, CDR2 SVGAGI. V was pared by 6 bases and J by 6 bases, with 7 bases of the junction left unmatched. CDR3 length equals 13 residues. This CDR3 is CASRRTGSGEQYF. The CDR3 bases are TGTGCCAGCAGGCGGACAGGGTCTGGCGAGCAGTACTTC.

The chain links TRBV7-9 to TRBJ1-1; D is undetermined. CDR1 is SEHNR and CDR2 is FQNEAQ in the germline V gene (reference sequence). The V end lost 4 bases, the J end lost 3 bases, and 6 bases lay between the germline ends. The CDR3 totals 12 residues. CDR3 protein: CASSSLYTEAFF. The CDR3 DNA reads as TGTGCCAGCAGCTCATTGTACACTGAAGCTTTCTTT.

The rearrangement links TRBV10-3 to TRBJ2-1, with D possibly TRBD1 on 6 matching bases. Per germline, CDR1 ENHRY and CDR2 SYGVKD. V lost 3 bases and J 3 bases, leaving 6 bases between the germline ends. The CDR3 length is 13 residues. In DNA form, the CDR3 reads TGTGCCATCAGTGAACAGGGCTACAATGAGCAGTTCTTC. Protein: CAISEQGYNEQFF.

This rearrangement joins TRBV2 to TRBJ1-4; 7 bases match TRBD1. CDR1 is SNHLY, CDR2 FYNNEI, per germline. V lost 8 bases, J lost 8 bases, and 17 bases stayed unmatched. The CDR3 runs to 16 residues. For the CDR3, the DNA is TGTGCCAGCCTCAAGAGGTCACAGGGGATTAACGAAAAACTGTTTTTT. This codes for CASLKRSQGINEKLFF.

This clone was picked up one time. This chain links TRBV7-9 with TRBJ2-3, with D possibly TRBD2 on 5 matching bases. CDR1 is SEHNR and CDR2 is FQNEAQ in the germline V gene (reference sequence). V lost 4 bases to trimming and J lost 0 bases, with 20 bases between them. The CDR3 length is 18 residues. The CDR3 spells CASSSPDWLISSTDTQYF. Written as DNA, the CDR3 is TGTGCCAGCAGCTCCCCGGACTGGTTGATCTCTAGCACAGATACGCAGTATTTT.

The chain employs TRBV5-1 and TRBJ2-2; D may be TRBD2 (6 bases). The CDR3 is made up of 16 amino acids. CDR1 and CDR2 from the germline V gene are SGHRS and YFSETQ. V dropped 1 base and J dropped 4 bases, with 14 bases sitting between them. CDR3 sequence: CASSLSPGVSTGELFF. CDR3 DNA sequence: TGCGCCAGCAGCTTGTCGCCGGGAGTGTCCACCGGGGAGCTGTTTTTT.

The chain recombines TRBV5-4 with TRBJ2-3, with 9 bases that match TRBD2. Looked up from germline, CDR1 is SGHNT and CDR2 is YYREEE (reference sequence). J gave up 2 bases and V 6 bases, and 7 bases lay outside the gene matches. The CDR3 covers 15 residues. CDR3 DNA: TGTGCCAGCACCCCAGCGGGAGGCGACACAGATACGCAGTATTTT. It yields the protein CASTPAGGDTDTQYF.